This T cell receptor beta chain was sequenced for a study of control samples from healthy donors and cancer patients. TCRdb keeps only in-frame clones here, not all; method: immunoSEQ multiplex PCR. The sample shows fewer than 95,000 clones, about nine tenths of them seen only once. The CDR3 extends over 17 amino acids. The J segment lost 9 bases and the V segment lost 8 bases, leaving 18 bases of the junction unmatched. The germline gives CDR1 MDHEN, CDR2 SYDVKM. The V call is TRBV28, the J call TRBJ1-6; 8 bases fit TRBD1. Sequencing was carried out using blood. The sequence was obtained from a man aged 30-40 years in good health. The CDR3 DNA reads as TGTGCCAGCGAGCTCGGTGGGACAGGCAGTATAGGTTCACCCCTCCACTTT. This translates into CASELGGTGSIGSPLHF. Looking up the rest from reference TRBV28 and TRBJ1-6 gives the full variable domain: DVKVTQSSRYLVKRTGEKVFLECVQDMDHENMFWYRQDPGLGLRLIYFSYDVKMKEKGDIPEGYSVSREKKERFSLILESASTNQTSMYLCASELGGTGSIGSPLHFGNGTRLTVT.